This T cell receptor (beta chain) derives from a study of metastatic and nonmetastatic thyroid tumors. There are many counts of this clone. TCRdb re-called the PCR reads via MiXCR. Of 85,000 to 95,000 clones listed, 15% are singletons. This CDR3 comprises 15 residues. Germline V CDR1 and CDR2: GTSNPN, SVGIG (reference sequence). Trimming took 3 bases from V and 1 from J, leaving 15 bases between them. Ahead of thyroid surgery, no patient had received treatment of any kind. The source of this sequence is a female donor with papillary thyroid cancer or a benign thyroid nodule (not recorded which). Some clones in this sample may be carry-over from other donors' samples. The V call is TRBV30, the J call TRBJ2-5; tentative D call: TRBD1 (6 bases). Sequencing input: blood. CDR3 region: CAWRTQGRPQETQYF. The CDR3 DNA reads TGTGCCTGGAGGACGCAGGGGCGACCCCAAGAGACCCAGTACTTC.